This entry lists 17 T cell receptor beta chains sequenced from one sample in a study of response to subunit inactivated influenza vaccine. TCRdb used MiXCR to reprocess the RT-PCR reads, holding one entry per CDR3 protein. In the table there are around 850,000 distinct CDR3 sequences, around 20% of which are singletons. Specimen: PBMCs from blood, collected roughly 5 days after vaccination. The receptors derive from a man between 45 and 60 years old who received an inactivated influenza vaccine.

In this sample, this clonotype turned up once. This chain uses TRBV6-2 or TRBV6-3 with TRBJ2-1, with TRBD1 matching 7 bases. The CDR3 is 18 residues long. J lost 2 bases, V lost 0 bases, and 10 bases had no gene match. Germline CDR1 reads MNHEY; CDR2 reads SVGEGT. CDR3 bases: TGTGCCAGCAGTTACTCGATTGCCGGACAGGCTACCTACAATGAGCAGTTCTTC. This translates into CASSYSIAGQATYNEQFF.

This clonotype was counted only a few times. V gene TRBV29-1 combines with J gene TRBJ2-2; maybe TRBD1 (6 bases). This CDR3 region has 12 residues. CDR1 is SQVTM, CDR2 ANQGSEA, per germline. V was shortened by 2 bases and J by 5 bases, with 6 bases between the two germline ends. CDR3 in DNA: TGCAGCGTTGAAACAGGGACCGGGGAGCTGTTTTTT. Its translation is CSVETGTGELFF.

This clonotype has more than one count but fewer than ten. J is TRBJ1-2 and V is TRBV7-2; D may be TRBD1 (6 bases). The V gene lost 4 bases and the J gene lost 1 base, with 16 bases spanning the gap. The CDR3 has 16 residues. Germline CDR1 and CDR2: SGHTA and FQGNSA. This chain's CDR3 is CASSSTRTVINYGYTF. CDR3 DNA: TGTGCCAGCAGCTCGACTCGGACAGTAATTAACTATGGCTACACCTTC.

This clonotype was counted many times. The chain couples TRBV5-1 to TRBJ2-3; 9 nucleotides agree with TRBD2. Trimming cost V 4 bases and J 5 bases; bases outside gene matches: 8. Per germline, CDR1 SGHRS and CDR2 YFSETQ. There are 15 residues in the CDR3. CDR3 region: CASSPTSGPQDTQYF. The CDR3 nucleotides read TGCGCCAGCAGCCCGACTAGCGGCCCTCAAGATACGCAGTATTTT. Full variable domain (outside the CDR3, taken from reference TRBV5-1 and TRBJ2-3): KAGVTQTPRYLIKTRGQQVTLSCSPISGHRSVSWYQQTPGQGLQFLFEYFSETQRNKGNFPGRFSGRQFSNSRSEMNVSTLELGDSALYLCASSPTSGPQDTQYFGPGTRLTVL.

The chain couples TRBV20-1 to TRBJ2-1; a weak D match, TRBD1 (6 bases). Trimming removed 5 bases from V and 0 bases from J, with 14 bases in between. Germline loops: CDR1 DFQATT, CDR2 SNEGSKA (reference sequence). The CDR3 is 15 amino acids. CDR3 coding DNA: TGCAGTGCTCGGGGACACCCGAGCTCCTACAATGAGCAGTTCTTC. This codes for CSARGHPSSYNEQFF.

The sample holds many counts of this clonotype. The chain joins TRBV6-5 to TRBJ2-4, with unresolved D. There are 11 residues in the CDR3. Looked up from germline, CDR1 is MNHEY and CDR2 is SVGAGI. Trimming took 6 bases from V and 6 from J, leaving 6 bases between them. Written as DNA, the CDR3 is TGTGCCAGCAGCGAACTAAACATTCAGTACTTC. Its translation is CASSELNIQYF.

V is TRBV9 and J is TRBJ2-2; D is unclear. Germline assignment: CDR1 SGDLS and CDR2 YYNGEE. CDR3 length: 11 amino acids. Trimming stripped 0 bases from V and 10 bases from J, with 4 bases between. CDR3 coding DNA: TGTGCCAGCAGCGTAGATCTGGAGCTGTTTTTT. Its translation is CASSVDLELFF.

The CDR3, as DNA: TGTGCCATCAGTGAGTCCGAGGTCCCAGGGAACTATGGCTACACCTTC. Translating it yields CAISESEVPGNYGYTF. This chain links TRBV10-3 with TRBJ1-2, with D maybe TRBD1 (5 bases). The germline V gene has CDR1 ENHRY and CDR2 SYGVKD. The CDR3 covers 16 residues. V was shortened by 0 bases and J by 2 bases, with 13 bases between the two germline ends.

This clonotype was detected a few times. Here the CDR3 reads CATSQKGGYNQPQHF. Here the CDR3 DNA reads TGTGCCACCAGCCAAAAAGGGGGTTATAATCAGCCCCAGCATTTT. J is TRBJ1-5 and V is TRBV15, with D perhaps TRBD1 (6 bases). CDR3 length: 15 amino acids. Germline V gene sequence: CDR1 LNHNV, CDR2 YYDKDF (reference sequence). V lost 5 bases to trimming and J lost 4 bases, with 15 bases between them.

The chain combines TRBV12-3 or TRBV12-4 with TRBJ2-2, with TRBD1 identical over 8 bases. With 6 bases clipped from V and 0 bases from J, the junction kept 12 bases outside the gene matches. This CDR3 has 18 amino acids. CDR3 bases: TGTGCCAGCAGCGGGGTCGCGCGGACAGGGACGAACACCGGGGAGCTGTTTTTT. It yields the protein CASSGVARTGTNTGELFF.

Points on this clonotype: Its ends do not fully match the called genes, so a read error is possible. V usage is TRBV5-1 and J usage is TRBJ2-7; 14 bases line up with TRBD2. The CDR3 spans 17 residues. CDR1 is SGHRS, CDR2 YFSETQ, per germline. DNA for the CDR3: TGCGCCAGCAGCATGGGACTAGCGGGGGACCGCTCCTACGAGCATTACTTC. It specifies CASSMGLAGDRSYEHYF.

The chain uses TRBV13 and TRBJ2-7; possible D gene TRBD2, 7 bases. This CDR3 region has 14 residues. CDR1 and CDR2 from the germline V gene are PRHDT and FYEKMQ (reference sequence). V lost 6 bases and J lost 2, with 14 bases in between. The CDR3 DNA follows: TGTGCCAGCAGTAGGCAGGGGACTACCTACGAGCAGTACTTC. As protein: CASSRQGTTYEQYF.

This clonotype was seen at least ten times. Just one base apart from a much larger clone, this may be a read error. The chain has TRBV27 and TRBJ2-1; D ambiguous. This CDR3 has 11 amino acids. Per the germline V gene, CDR1 is MNHEY and CDR2 is SMNVEV (reference sequence). The CDR3 DNA follows: TGTGCCAGCGGTTTCGGCAATGAGCAGTTCTTC. Its protein product is CASGFGNEQFF.

The chain employs TRBV20-1 and TRBJ2-2, with D unclear. Germline lookup yields CDR1 DFQATT and CDR2 SNEGSKA (reference sequence). The CDR3 runs 13 residues. The CDR3 protein is CRAPFFSPGELFF. The CDR3 coding sequence is TGCAGAGCTCCATTCTTTAGCCCCGGGGAGCTGTTTTTT.

The sample holds many counts of this clonotype. The V and J genes are TRBV29-1 and TRBJ2-4; D unresolved. The CDR3 consists of 11 residues. Germline V gene lookup returns CDR1 SQVTM and CDR2 ANQGSEA. Trimming took off 2 bases at V and 5 bases at J, with 4 bases between the two ends. The CDR3 nucleotides read TGCAGCGTTGAAAAGGAAAACATTCAGTACTTC. This sequence encodes CSVEKENIQYF. Full variable domain (remainder filled in from reference TRBV29-1 and TRBJ2-4): SAVISQKPSRDICQRGTSLTIQCQVDSQVTMMFWYRQQPGQSLTLIATANQGSEATYESGFVIDKFPISRPNLTFSTLTVSNMSPEDSSIYLCSVEKENIQYFGAGTRLSVL.

This clonotype was observed many times. This chain connects TRBV5-1 to TRBJ2-1; no reliable D call. CDR1 and CDR2 (germline): SGHRS, YFSETQ. The CDR3 runs 15 residues. V gave up 0 bases and J gave up 3 bases, with 10 bases separating them. The DNA for the CDR3 is TGCGCCAGCAGCTTGGCGGGCAATCACTACAATGAGCAGTTCTTC. As protein: CASSLAGNHYNEQFF.

Here the CDR3 DNA reads TGTGCCACCAGTGATACCAAGGACGGGTATGGCTACACCTTC. Its translation is CATSDTKDGYGYTF. V gene TRBV24-1 combines with J gene TRBJ1-2, with D unresolved. Deletions cut 3 bases from V and 5 bases from J, with 12 bases between. The CDR3 covers 14 residues. In germline, CDR1 is KGHDR, CDR2 SFDVKD.